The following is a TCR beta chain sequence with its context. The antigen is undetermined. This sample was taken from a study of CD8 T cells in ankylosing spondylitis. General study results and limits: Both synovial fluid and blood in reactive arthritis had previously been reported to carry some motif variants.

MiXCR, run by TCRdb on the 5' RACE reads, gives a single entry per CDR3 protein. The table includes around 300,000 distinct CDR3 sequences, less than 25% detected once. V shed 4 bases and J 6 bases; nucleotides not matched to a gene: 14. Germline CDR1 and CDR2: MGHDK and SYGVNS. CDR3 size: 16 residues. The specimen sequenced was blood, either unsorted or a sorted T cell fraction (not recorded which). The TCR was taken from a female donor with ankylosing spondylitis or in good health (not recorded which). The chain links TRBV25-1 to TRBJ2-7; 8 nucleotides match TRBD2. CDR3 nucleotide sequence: TGTGCCAGCAGTGCCTCCCGGGAGGGATTGAAACGCGAGCAGTACTTC. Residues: CASSASREGLKREQYF.